A single sample is the source of the 9 T cell receptor beta chains below, sequenced in a study of OX40 agonist ivuxolimab in advanced cancers. Sequenced by immunoSEQ multiplex PCR; TCRdb stores in-frame clones only, minus some. Altogether approximately 61,000 clones are present, approximately 90% being singletons, with the ten largest covering around 19%. The specimen was CD4+ or CD8+ T cells sorted from blood, collected in a trial of the OX40 agonist ivuxolimab. The receptors stem from an adult with an advanced solid tumor such as melanoma, head and neck, liver or kidney cancer.

The chain links TRBV25-1 to TRBJ1-2; D uncertain. CDR3 size: 17 residues. CDR1 is MGHDK, CDR2 SYGVNS, per germline. V lost 5 bases, J lost 3 bases, and 22 bases lay in between. DNA for the CDR3: TGTGCCAGCAGTCCCCGGGCAGGTTTCTTCGTCGACTATGGCTACACCTTC. It is translated as CASSPRAGFFVDYGYTF.

The chain carries TRBV7-6 and TRBJ1-1; D is undetermined. V was shortened by 1 base and J by 4 bases, with 16 bases between the two germline ends. Germline V gene sequence: CDR1 SGHVS, CDR2 FNYEAQ. The CDR3 sequence is 16 residues long. In DNA form, the CDR3 reads TGTGCCAGCAGCTTAGTCGACACTGGGGTGAGCACTGAAGCTTTCTTT. This translates into CASSLVDTGVSTEAFF.

The V and J genes are TRBV14 and TRBJ1-1; D perhaps matches TRBD1 (5 bases). Germline CDR1 is SGHDN and CDR2 is FVKESK. Trimming left V 6 bases short and J 4 bases short, with 15 bases between. This CDR3 spans 14 amino acids. In nucleotides, the CDR3 is TGTGCCAGCAGAGGGCAGGGTGACGGCACTGAAGCTTTCTTT. This gives the protein CASRGQGDGTEAFF.

V and J are TRBV6-1 and TRBJ2-1; D might be TRBD1 or TRBD2, each matching 6 bases. Between the trimmed V and J ends, which lost 1 base and 7 bases, there was a span of 17 bases. The CDR3 runs 16 residues. Germline assignment: CDR1 MNHNS and CDR2 SASEGT. The CDR3 protein is CASSEEEGGMRNEQFF. In nucleotides, the CDR3 is TGTGCCAGCAGTGAAGAGGAGGGGGGCATGAGGAATGAGCAGTTCTTC.

In DNA form, the CDR3 reads TGCAGCGTTATGGACAGGGCCACCGGGGAGCTGTTTTTT. It is translated as CSVMDRATGELFF. V is TRBV29-1 and J is TRBJ2-2; TRBD1 matches 8 bases. V lost 5 bases and J lost 4; bases outside the gene matches: 3. The CDR3 runs to 13 residues. Germline lookup yields CDR1 SQVTM and CDR2 ANQGSEA.

The DNA of the CDR3 is TGCAGCGTTGAACCGACAGCAAATGAGCAGTTCTTC. Encoded protein: CSVEPTANEQFF. The chain uses TRBV29-1 and TRBJ2-1; D possibly corresponds to TRBD1 (5 bases). The CDR3 covers 12 residues. Trimming took 2 bases from V and 7 from J, leaving 9 bases between them. Germline CDR1 SQVTM, CDR2 ANQGSEA.

The chain recombines TRBV5-1 with TRBJ1-6; 7 nucleotides line up with TRBD1. The CDR3 runs 15 residues. Germline loops: CDR1 SGHRS, CDR2 YFSETQ. V lost 3 bases to trimming and J lost 6 bases; unmatched junction nucleotides: 6. CDR3 in amino acids: CASSSRTGINSPLHF. In DNA form, the CDR3 reads TGCGCCAGCAGCTCCCGGACAGGAATTAATTCACCCCTCCACTTT.

J is TRBJ2-1 and V is TRBV7-9; 12 bases agree with TRBD2. Germline V gene lookup returns CDR1 SEHNR and CDR2 FQNEAQ (reference sequence). Losses at the gene ends were 1 base for V and 4 bases for J; bases not matched to a gene: 5. The CDR3 consists of 17 residues. The CDR3 coding sequence is TGTGCCAGCAGCTTAGAACTAGCGGGGGGATTTTACAATGAGCAGTTCTTC. It specifies CASSLELAGGFYNEQFF.

DNA for the CDR3: TGCGCCAGCAGTGAGAATCCCCAAGGAGGGAATTGGGGGGGGACCCAGTACTTC. Amino acids: CASSENPQGGNWGGTQYF. This sequence joins TRBV10-2 and TRBJ2-5, with 7 bases that match TRBD2. The CDR3 contains 18 residues. J lost 7 bases, V lost 2 bases, and 19 bases had no gene match. CDR1 and CDR2 from the germline V gene are WSHSY and SAAADI.